This T cell receptor beta chain was obtained from a study of tumor and adjacent non-tumor tissue in lung cancer. Study outcomes and limitations: Tumor repertoires had a smaller top 100 clone share than normal lung. Tumor TCR diversity, when higher, was linked to shorter survival.

The template was RNA from unsorted bulk tissue. Newly diagnosed lung cancer patients had thoracic surgery in China, August–November 2014, without prior chemotherapy. Trimming took 4 bases from V and 2 from J; bases not matched to a gene: 5. The CDR3 consists of 16 residues. The V gene's germline CDR1 is SGHNT and CDR2 YYREEE (reference sequence). TCRbeta libraries were built with three rounds of nested PCR, modified from ARM-PCR. Each CDR3 protein is one row after TCRdb ran MiXCR on the multiplex PCR reads. The sample includes tens of thousands of distinct CDR3 sequences, 67% seen only once; the top ten take about 16%. This clonotype has at least ten counts. Its target is unknown.

The sequenced sample consisted of lung tumor tissue. The J gene is TRBJ1-6, the V gene TRBV5-4, with 8 bases that match TRBD1. The receptor's source is a man aged 60-69 years with non-small cell lung cancer. In nucleotides, the CDR3 is TGTGCCAGCAGCAGAAGACAGGGGACCTATAATTCACCCCTCCACTTT. Protein sequence: CASSRRQGTYNSPLHF.